This TCR beta chain stems from a study of cytomegalovirus exposure and HLA in healthy donors. Study findings and constraints: As a later analysis revealed, the rate of TCR association differed by HLA locus, with DRB1 most and HLA-C fewest. Another analysis was done later, and it associated approximately 15,000 TCR beta sequences with HLA alleles at 0.05 false discovery rate. As a later analysis showed, a missense DCLRE1C variant was linked to trimming of TCR beta V- and J-genes. From TCR beta sequences, most subjects' HLA-A and HLA-B alleles were reportedly predicted accurately.

Worth noting for this clone: Its target is not known.

It was with 60 Vbeta and 13 Jbeta primers that the PCR ran. The protocol was immunoSEQ multiplex PCR, while the TCRdb copy is restricted to in-frame clones and leaves out a portion. The top ten hold over 1.3% of the sample, which has around 140,000 clones, roughly 71% seen once. The ends were cut back, 6 bases at V and 8 bases at J, with 16 bases in the middle. The CDR3 has 13 amino acids. Germline CDR1 is MNHNS and CDR2 is SASEGT. Sequences were obtained from PBMCs. This clonotype originated in a woman between 35 and 50 years old in good health and CMV-seronegative. This chain connects TRBV6-1 to TRBJ1-2; no definite D call. CDR3 DNA sequence: TGTGCCAGCAGGGCGGGTTCTAACTTCGGCTACACCTTC. Translated, it gives CASRAGSNFGYTF.